This record covers a single T cell receptor beta chain. As yet, its antigen is unknown. The sample originates from a study of cytomegalovirus exposure and HLA in healthy donors. Study-wide findings and caveats: Among the sequence variants, a highly shared cluster was likely an artifact of sequencing. Serostatus for CMV was the only available immune exposure information. A missense DCLRE1C variant was associated with V- and J-gene trimming of TCR beta chains in a later analysis, and an independent cohort replicated the association. Earlier results showed most TCR beta V segments being productive about 87% or about 30% of the time.

PCR involved 60 Vbeta and 13 Jbeta primers. The protocol was immunoSEQ multiplex PCR, while the TCRdb copy is restricted to in-frame clones and leaves out a portion. The data contain some 150,000 clones, around 77% of them singletons. The sample was PBMCs. This receptor was taken from a man between 25 and 39 years old in good health and CMV-seropositive.

The CDR3 is CARSLGRWVGNQPQHF. CDR3 nucleotide sequence: TGTGCCAGAAGCTTGGGGAGGTGGGTCGGCAATCAGCCCCAGCATTTT. The chain joins TRBV5-3 to TRBJ1-5; D not certain. TRBV5-3 is an ORF; its function is uncertain. V shed 0 bases and J shed 2 bases, with 12 bases lying between them. The CDR3 extends over 16 amino acids.